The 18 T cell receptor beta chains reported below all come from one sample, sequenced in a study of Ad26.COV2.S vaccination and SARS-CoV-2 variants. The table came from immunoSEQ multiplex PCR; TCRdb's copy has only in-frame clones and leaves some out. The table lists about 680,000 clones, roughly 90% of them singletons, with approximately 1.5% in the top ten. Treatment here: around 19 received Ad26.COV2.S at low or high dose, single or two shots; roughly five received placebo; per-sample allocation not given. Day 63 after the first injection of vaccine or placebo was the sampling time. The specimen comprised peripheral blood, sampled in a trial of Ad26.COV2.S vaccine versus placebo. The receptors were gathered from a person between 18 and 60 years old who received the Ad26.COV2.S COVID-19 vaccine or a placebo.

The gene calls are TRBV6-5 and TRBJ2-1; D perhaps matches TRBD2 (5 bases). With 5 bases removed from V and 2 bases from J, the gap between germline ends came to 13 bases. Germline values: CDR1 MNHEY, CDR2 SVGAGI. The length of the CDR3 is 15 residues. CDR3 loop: CASSIGRGTYNEQFF. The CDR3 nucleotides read TGTGCCAGCAGTATTGGGAGAGGGACCTACAATGAGCAGTTCTTC.

For the CDR3, the DNA is TGCAGCGTGACGACTAGCGGGGCCTTTAACACCGGGGAGCTGTTTTTT. Amino acid sequence: CSVTTSGAFNTGELFF. The V and J genes are TRBV29-1 and TRBJ2-2; 11 bases are a match to TRBD2. The CDR3 runs 16 residues. Trimming cost V 6 bases and J 2 bases; bases outside gene matches: 8. Germline V gives CDR1 SQVTM, CDR2 ANQGSEA.

In DNA form, the CDR3 reads TGTGCCAGCAGCTTGGACGCAGGCACAACTAATGAAAAACTGTTTTTT. This sequence encodes CASSLDAGTTNEKLFF. The chain joins TRBV5-6 to TRBJ1-4, with no clear D. The ends were cut back, 0 bases at V and 0 bases at J, with 9 bases in the middle. This CDR3 contains 16 residues. CDR1 is SGHDT, CDR2 YYEEEE, per germline.

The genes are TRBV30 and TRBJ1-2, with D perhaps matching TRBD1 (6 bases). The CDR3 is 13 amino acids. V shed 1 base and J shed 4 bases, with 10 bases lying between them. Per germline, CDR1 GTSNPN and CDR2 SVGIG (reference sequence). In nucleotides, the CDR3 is TGTGCCTGGAGTGGGACAGTAGCCTATGGCTACACCTTC. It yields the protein CAWSGTVAYGYTF.

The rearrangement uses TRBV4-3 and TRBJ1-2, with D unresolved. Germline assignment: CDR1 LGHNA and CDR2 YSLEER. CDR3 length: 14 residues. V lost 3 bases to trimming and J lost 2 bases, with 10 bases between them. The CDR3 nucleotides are TGCGCCAGCAGCCAGAAGGGAAGAAACTATGGCTACACCTTC. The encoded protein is CASSQKGRNYGYTF.

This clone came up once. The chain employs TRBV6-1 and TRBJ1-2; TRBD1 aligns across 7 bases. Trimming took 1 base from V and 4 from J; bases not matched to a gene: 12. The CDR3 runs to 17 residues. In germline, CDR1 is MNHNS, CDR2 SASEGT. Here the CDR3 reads CASSEGDSTDGAYGYTF. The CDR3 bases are TGTGCCAGCAGTGAAGGGGACAGTACTGATGGGGCCTATGGCTACACCTTC.

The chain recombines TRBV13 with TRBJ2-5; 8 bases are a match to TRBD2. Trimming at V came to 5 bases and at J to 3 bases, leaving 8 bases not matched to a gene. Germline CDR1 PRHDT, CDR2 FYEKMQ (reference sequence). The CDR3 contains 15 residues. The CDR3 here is CASSTPGTREETQYF. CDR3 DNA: TGTGCCAGCAGCACCCCCGGGACTAGAGAAGAGACCCAGTACTTC.

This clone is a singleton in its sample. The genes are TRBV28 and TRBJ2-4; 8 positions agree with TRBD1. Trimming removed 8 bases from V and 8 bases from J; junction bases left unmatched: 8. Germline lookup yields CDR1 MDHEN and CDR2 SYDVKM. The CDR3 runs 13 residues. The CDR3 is CASLGRGLDIQYF. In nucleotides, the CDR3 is TGTGCCAGCTTGGGCAGGGGGCTTGACATTCAGTACTTC. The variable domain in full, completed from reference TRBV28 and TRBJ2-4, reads DVKVTQSSRYLVKRTGEKVFLECVQDMDHENMFWYRQDPGLGLRLIYFSYDVKMKEKGDIPEGYSVSREKKERFSLILESASTNQTSMYLCASLGRGLDIQYFGAGTRLSVL.

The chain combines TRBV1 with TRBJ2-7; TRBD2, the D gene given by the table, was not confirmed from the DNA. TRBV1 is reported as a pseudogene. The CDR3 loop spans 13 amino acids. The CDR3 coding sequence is TGCACCAGCAGATCGACTAGCGAACACGAGCAGTACTTC. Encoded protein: CTSRSTSEHEQYF.

This chain's CDR3 is CASSDTGGHEQFF. As DNA, the CDR3 is TGTGCCAGCAGTGATACAGGGGGCCATGAGCAGTTCTTC. This chain uses TRBV2 with TRBJ2-1, with 9 bases identical to TRBD1. Germline values: CDR1 SNHLY, CDR2 FYNNEI. The CDR3 has 13 residues. V lost 3 bases and J lost 8; bases outside the gene matches: 2.

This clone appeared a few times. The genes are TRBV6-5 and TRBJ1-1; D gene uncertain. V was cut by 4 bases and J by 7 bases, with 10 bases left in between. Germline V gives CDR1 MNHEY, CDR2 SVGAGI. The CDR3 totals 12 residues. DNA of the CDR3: TGTGCCAGCAGTTTTAGTACCGGTGAAGCTTTCTTT. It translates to CASSFSTGEAFF.

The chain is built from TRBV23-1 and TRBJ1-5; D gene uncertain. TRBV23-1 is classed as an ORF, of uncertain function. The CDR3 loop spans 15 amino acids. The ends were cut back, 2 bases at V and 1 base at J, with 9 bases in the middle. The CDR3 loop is CASSQEGASNQPQHF. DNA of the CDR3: TGCGCCAGCAGTCAAGAGGGCGCGAGCAATCAGCCCCAGCATTTT.

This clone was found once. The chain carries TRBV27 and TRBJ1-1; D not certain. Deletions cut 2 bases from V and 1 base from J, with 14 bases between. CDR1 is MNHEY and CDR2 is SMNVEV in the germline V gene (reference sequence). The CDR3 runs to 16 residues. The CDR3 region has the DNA TGTGCCAGCAGTTTAGGGTTTCCAAATCGGAACACTGAAGCTTTCTTT. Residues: CASSLGFPNRNTEAFF.

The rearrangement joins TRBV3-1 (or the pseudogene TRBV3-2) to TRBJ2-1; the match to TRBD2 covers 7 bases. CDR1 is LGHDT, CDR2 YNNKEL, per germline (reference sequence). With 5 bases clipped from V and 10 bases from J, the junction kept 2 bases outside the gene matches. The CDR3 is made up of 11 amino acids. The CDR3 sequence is CASSGGVEQFF. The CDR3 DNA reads TGTGCCAGCAGCGGGGGGGTAGAGCAGTTCTTC.

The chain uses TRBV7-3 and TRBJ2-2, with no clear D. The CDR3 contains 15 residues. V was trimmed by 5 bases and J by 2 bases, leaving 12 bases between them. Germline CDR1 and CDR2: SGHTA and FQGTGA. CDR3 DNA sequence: TGTGCCAGCAGCCCATCCAGAGCTAACACCGGGGAGCTGTTTTTT. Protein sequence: CASSPSRANTGELFF.

The DNA for the CDR3 is TGCGCCAGCGCCTCGGGGGGGGGCGCAATGCCTGAAGCTTTCTTT. Translated: CASASGGGAMPEAFF. The rearrangement uses TRBV5-1 and TRBJ1-1; possible D gene TRBD1, 6 bases. Germline CDR1 and CDR2: SGHRS and YFSETQ. V was clipped by 7 bases and J by 6 bases, with 22 bases between them. The CDR3 is 15 amino acids.

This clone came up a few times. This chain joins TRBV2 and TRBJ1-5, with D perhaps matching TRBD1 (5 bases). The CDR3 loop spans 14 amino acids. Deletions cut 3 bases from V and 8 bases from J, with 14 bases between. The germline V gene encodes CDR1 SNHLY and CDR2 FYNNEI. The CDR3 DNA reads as TGTGCCAGCAGTGATAATGGGGGGTGGGAGCCCCAGCATTTT. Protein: CASSDNGGWEPQHF.

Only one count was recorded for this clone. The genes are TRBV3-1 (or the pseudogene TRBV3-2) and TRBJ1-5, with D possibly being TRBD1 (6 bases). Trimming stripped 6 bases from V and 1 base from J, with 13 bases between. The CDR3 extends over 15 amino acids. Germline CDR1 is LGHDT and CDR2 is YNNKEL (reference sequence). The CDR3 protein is CASSATGRSNQPQHF. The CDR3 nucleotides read TGTGCCAGCAGTGCAACAGGGAGAAGCAATCAGCCCCAGCATTTT.